Listed below are T cell receptor beta chains from one sample, sequenced in a study of blood T cell repertoires in COVID-19. Measured with immunoSEQ multiplex PCR; TCRdb has only the in-frame clones, and not every one. Counted here are tens of thousands of clones, approximately 88% occurring once; the ten biggest clones make up under 60%. The material sequenced was peripheral blood. The receptors originated from a man in his sixties or seventies with acute or convalescent COVID-19. CDR3s include the opening cysteine and the closing phenylalanine or tryptophan. D genes are given only for firm matches. Clone sizes are given selectively: once, few, many, or a class where the clone is expanded.

V	D	size	J	DNA	CDR3
TRBV10-3	-	-	TRBJ2-3	TGTGCCATCAGTGCGACAGGTGGGGGCACAGATACGCAGTATTTT	CAISATGGGTDTQYF
TRBV6-2/TRBV6-3	-	-	TRBJ2-1	TGTGCCAGCAGTAACCTTCGCGGCAGCCACAATGAGCAGTTCTTC	CASSNLRGSHNEQFF
TRBV9	-	-	TRBJ2-5	TGTGCCAGCAGCGTAGATCAGGGAAAGGGAGAGACCCAGTACTTC	CASSVDQGKGETQYF
TRBV7-9	TRBD2	-	TRBJ2-3	TGTGCCAGCAGCTTCGGACTAGCGGGTGACGAGATGCAGTATTTT	CASSFGLAGDEMQYF
TRBV4-2	TRBD1	few	TRBJ1-4	TGTGCCAGCAGCGCACCGGGACAGGGAGATGAAAAACTGTTTTTT	CASSAPGQGDEKLFF
TRBV2	-	-	TRBJ2-1	TGTGCCAGCAGCTTACTACTCGACAATGAGCAGTTCTTC	CASSLLLDNEQFF
TRBV12-3/TRBV12-4	TRBD1	once	TRBJ1-2	TGTGCCAGCAGTCGGGACAGCAGATATGGCTACACCTTC	CASSRDSRYGYTF
TRBV6-4	-	-	TRBJ1-1	TGTGCCAGCAGTGACGTGTTGGGGGGCACTGAAGCTTTCTTT	CASSDVLGGTEAFF
TRBV6-5	-	once	TRBJ2-1	TGTGCCAGCACCCTATACAATGAGCAGTTCTTC	CASTLYNEQFF
TRBV25-1	TRBD2	few	TRBJ2-2	TGTGCCAGCAGTGAACCCCTGGCGGGAGGGAGAGGCGGGGAGCTGTTTTTT	CASSEPLAGGRGGELFF
TRBV19	-	few	TRBJ2-2	TGTGCCAGTAGTTCCCCAGGGGGGACCGGGGAGCTGTTTTTT	CASSSPGGTGELFF
TRBV19	-	-	TRBJ1-6	TGTGCCAGTAGTCCTACCCTAAATTCACCCCTCCACTTT	CASSPTLNSPLHF
TRBV7-8	-	-	TRBJ1-1	TGTGCCAGCAGCTTACAGGCGAACACTGAAGCTTTCTTT	CASSLQANTEAFF
TRBV7-9	-	-	TRBJ1-1	TGTGCCAGCAGCTTAGGGTTTAGCACTGAAGCTTTCTTT	CASSLGFSTEAFF
TRBV7-2	-	-	TRBJ1-3	TGTGCCAGCAGCTTTGCGGGTGAATTTGGCACCATATATTTT	CASSFAGEFGTIYF
TRBV18	-	-	TRBJ1-2	TGTGCCAGCTCACCACCGAGCAGGGCCTTGGGCTACACCTTC	CASSPPSRALGYTF
TRBV9	TRBD1	-	TRBJ1-4	TGTGCCAGCAGCCCCAGGACAGGGGAAGGTGAAAAACTGTTTTTT	CASSPRTGEGEKLFF
TRBV7-9	-	-	TRBJ2-2	TGTGCCAGCAGCGAACCCTACAGGGTTACCGGGGAGCTGTTTTTT	CASSEPYRVTGELFF